These T cell receptor beta chains were read from a single sample in a study of human T cells and chemical hapten exposure. TCRdb recomputed calls from the RACE reads with MiXCR, one row per CDR3 protein. The repertoire includes about 98,000 distinct CDR3 sequences, roughly a tenth of them detected once, and 3.1% sits in the top ten. The sequencing here drew on whole blood, taken in connection with sensitization to the hapten diphenylcyclopropenone (DPC). Source of these receptors: a woman in her sixties with alopecia areata. Some clones in this sample may be carry-over from other donors' samples. The CDR3 runs from the conserved cysteine through the conserved F or W. The D gene is left open where the match is weak. Clone size, where shown, is once, few, many, or a class for clones that have expanded.

v_call	j_call	clone_size	d_call	cdr3_nt	cdr3_aa
TRBV18	TRBJ1-6	many	TRBD1	TGTGCCAGCTCACCCCAATCCGCCCTGTTGGGACAGAATTCACCCCTCCACTTT	CASSPQSALLGQNSPLHF
TRBV30	TRBJ1-2	many	TRBD1	TGTGCCTGGAGCCAACCTTCACAGGGGAACTATGGCTACACCTTC	CAWSQPSQGNYGYTF
TRBV20-1	TRBJ2-1	few	TRBD1	TGCAGTGCTAGACAGGACAGGTACAATGAGCAGTTCTTC	CSARQDRYNEQFF
TRBV7-3	TRBJ2-2	many	TRBD1	TGTGCCAGCAGCTCGACAGGGGGTTCTACCGGGGAGCTGTTTTTT	CASSSTGGSTGELFF
TRBV25-1	TRBJ1-1	NA	NA	TGTGCCAGCAGCGCCACTTGGGGTACTGAAGCTTTCTTT	CASSATWGTEAFF
TRBV2	TRBJ2-7	few	TRBD1	TGTGCCACCCAGTCCGACAGGGCCCCTTACGAGCAGTACTTC	CATQSDRAPYEQYF
TRBV20-1	TRBJ2-5	many	NA	TGCAGTGCCTCCTCCGGACAGATACAAGAGACCCAGTACTTC	CSASSGQIQETQYF
TRBV12-3/TRBV12-4	TRBJ2-7	many	TRBD1	TGTGCCAGCAGCCCTAGACAGGGGGCGGAGGAGCAGTACTTC	CASSPRQGAEEQYF
TRBV6-2/TRBV6-3	TRBJ1-1	many	NA	TGTGCCAGTCAAGTAGCCTACACTGAAGCTTTCTTT	CASQVAYTEAFF
TRBV28	TRBJ2-7	few	TRBD1	TGTGCCAGCACCAGAGACAGGGTAGGAGCCTACGAGCAGTACTTC	CASTRDRVGAYEQYF
TRBV7-9	TRBJ2-4	NA	TRBD2	TGTGCCAGCAGCCCAGGGACTAGCGGGGACCCACAGTACTTC	CASSPGTSGDPQYF
TRBV20-1	TRBJ1-1	few	NA	TGCAGTGCTAGCTCCGGCGGGGTGCGGGATGAAGCTTTCTTT	CSASSGGVRDEAFF
TRBV20-1	TRBJ1-5	few	NA	TGCAGTGCTAGAGATCGTAAACAGGTCAGCAATCAGCCCCAGCATTTT	CSARDRKQVSNQPQHF
TRBV12-3/TRBV12-4	TRBJ2-7	NA	TRBD1	TGTGGCAGCAGCTCCGGGACAGCCTCGGAGTACTTC	CGSSSGTASEYF
TRBV18	TRBJ1-2	few	NA	TGTGCCAGCTCACCTTCTGTGGAGCGGGCTAACTATGGCTACACCTTC	CASSPSVERANYGYTF
TRBV7-3	TRBJ2-3	NA	TRBD2	TGTGCCAGCAGCTTACAAGTAGCGGGGAACGCAGATACGCAGTATTTT	CASSLQVAGNADTQYF
TRBV7-9	TRBJ1-2	NA	TRBD1	TGTGCCAGCAGCTTATCAAGGACAGGGCCAGGCCTGGATGGCTACACCTTC	CASSLSRTGPGLDGYTF
TRBV5-8	TRBJ2-3	NA	TRBD1	TGTGCCAGCCTAATGACAGGGAACACAGATACGCAGTATTTT	CASLMTGNTDTQYF
TRBV20-1	TRBJ2-1	many	TRBD2	TGCAGTGCTTCCGACCCTAGCGGGGGGGCAGGAAATGAGCAGTTCTTC	CSASDPSGGAGNEQFF
TRBV12-3/TRBV12-4	TRBJ2-7	NA	TRBD2	TGTGCCAGCAGTAGGGGACTAGCGGCCTCCTACGAGCAGTACTTC	CASSRGLAASYEQYF
TRBV7-3	TRBJ1-1	many	NA	TGTGCCAGCAGCTTAAATTTACGGGTGGAGGAAGCTTTCTTT	CASSLNLRVEEAFF
TRBV5-6	TRBJ2-5	NA	NA	TGTGCCAGCAGCTTCCGGCAGAACGTTGGGGAGACCCAGTACTTC	CASSFRQNVGETQYF
TRBV25-1	TRBJ1-2	few	NA	TGTGCCAGCAGTCCACTCCAGACTAACTATGGCTACACCTTC	CASSPLQTNYGYTF
TRBV5-6	TRBJ2-7	many	NA	TGTGCCAGCAGCTTGCTCGGACCCTACTACGAGCAGTACTTC	CASSLLGPYYEQYF
TRBV12-3/TRBV12-4	TRBJ1-5	many	NA	TGTGCCAGCAGTGGGGTCCGGGGCTTCCAGCCCCAGCATTTT	CASSGVRGFQPQHF
TRBV18	TRBJ1-2	many	NA	TGTGCCAGCTCACAATCCGGACCGAACTATGGCTACACCTTC	CASSQSGPNYGYTF
TRBV7-9	TRBJ2-7	many	TRBD2	TGTGCCAGCAGCACCTCATGGACTAGCGGGGTAGGTGAGTCCTACGAGCAGTACTTC	CASSTSWTSGVGESYEQYF
TRBV20-1	TRBJ1-1	many	NA	TGCAGTGCTGGAACAGTGAACACTGAAGCTTTCTTT	CSAGTVNTEAFF
TRBV20-1	TRBJ2-5	many	TRBD2	TGCAGTGCGGAAAGAAGCGGGGGGGCCCGAGAGACCCAGTACTTC	CSAERSGGARETQYF
TRBV5-1	TRBJ1-2	few	TRBD1	TGCGCCAGCAGCGTGGGACAGGGGAACTATGGCTACACCTTC	CASSVGQGNYGYTF
TRBV7-9	TRBJ1-1	many	TRBD1	TGTGCCAGCAGCTTAGGCACAGGGGACACTGAAGCTTTCTTT	CASSLGTGDTEAFF
TRBV5-4	TRBJ2-4	many	NA	TGTGCCAGCAGCTTGGATCGGGTAGCCAAAAACATTCAGTACTTC	CASSLDRVAKNIQYF
TRBV9	TRBJ1-2	many	NA	TGTGCCAGCAACCGGCAGGGATCCAACTATGGCTACACCTTC	CASNRQGSNYGYTF
TRBV7-2	TRBJ1-1	many	NA	TGTGCCAGCAGCACTACAGGCCTGTCAAGTGGTTTCTTT	CASSTTGLSSGFF
TRBV29-1	TRBJ1-3	NA	NA	TGCAGCGTTGAATCAGGACACCCTGGAAACACCATATATTTT	CSVESGHPGNTIYF
TRBV18	TRBJ1-6	few	NA	TGTGCCAGCTCACCGTGGACCCCTGACCCCTATAATTCACCCCTCCACTTT	CASSPWTPDPYNSPLHF
TRBV3-1	TRBJ2-5	NA	TRBD1	TGTGCCAGCAGCCAATATCGAGGGGGACAGGGATTGGGCGAGACCCAGTACTTC	CASSQYRGGQGLGETQYF
TRBV9	TRBJ1-4	many	TRBD1	TGTGCCAGCAGCGCAACGCCTGGACAGGGTGGTGAAAAACTGTTTTTT	CASSATPGQGGEKLFF
TRBV19	TRBJ1-2	once	NA	TGTGCCAGTAGCAAGGGTCCCAACTATGGCTTCACCTTC	CASSKGPNYGFTF
TRBV12-3/TRBV12-4	TRBJ1-5	few	NA	TGTGCCAGCAGACGGGGACAATTTAGCAATCAGCCCCAGCATTTT	CASRRGQFSNQPQHF
TRBV7-8	TRBJ2-1	NA	NA	TGTGCCAGCAGCTTGGGGGTAGCTTCCTTCTCCTACAATGAGCAGTTCTTC	CASSLGVASFSYNEQFF
TRBV29-1	TRBJ2-6	NA	NA	TGCAGCTGTAGCAGTACCTCTGGGGCCAACGTCCTGACTTTC	CSCSSTSGANVLTF
TRBV11-3	TRBJ1-1	few	NA	TGTGCCAGCAGCTTAGGGGGAGGCAGAGAAGCTTTCTTT	CASSLGGGREAFF